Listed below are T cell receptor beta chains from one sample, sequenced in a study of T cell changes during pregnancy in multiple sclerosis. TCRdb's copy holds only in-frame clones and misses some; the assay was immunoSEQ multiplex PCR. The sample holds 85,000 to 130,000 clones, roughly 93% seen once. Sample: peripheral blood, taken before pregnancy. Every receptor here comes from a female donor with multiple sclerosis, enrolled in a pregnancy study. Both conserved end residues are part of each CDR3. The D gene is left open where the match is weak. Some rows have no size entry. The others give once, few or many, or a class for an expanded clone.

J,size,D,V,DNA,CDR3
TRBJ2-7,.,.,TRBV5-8,TGTGCCAGCAGCATGAAGAGGGGGAGTTCTCTATTCTACGAGCAGTACTTC,CASSMKRGSSLFYEQYF
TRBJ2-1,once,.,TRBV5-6,TGTGCCAGCAGCTTCATAGTCCCGAATGAGCAGTTCTTC,CASSFIVPNEQFF
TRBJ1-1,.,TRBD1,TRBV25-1,TGTGCCAGCAGTGACAGGGGGACTGAAGCTTTCTTT,CASSDRGTEAFF
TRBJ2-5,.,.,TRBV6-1,TGTGCCAGCCGGCAGGGACAAGAGACCCAGTACTTC,CASRQGQETQYF
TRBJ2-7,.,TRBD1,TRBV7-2,TGTGCCAGCAGCTTAGGGACAGGGGCCTACGAGCAGTACTTC,CASSLGTGAYEQYF
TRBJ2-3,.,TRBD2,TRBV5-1,TGCGCCAGCAGCTTACGTGGACTAGGAGCCGATACGCAGTATTTT,CASSLRGLGADTQYF
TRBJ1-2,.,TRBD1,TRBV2,TGTGCCAGCAGTGAGGGACAGATCTATGGCTACACCTTC,CASSEGQIYGYTF
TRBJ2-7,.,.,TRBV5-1,TGCGCCAGCAGCTTAAACGGGGGGCAGCGGCGCTACGAGCAGTACTTC,CASSLNGGQRRYEQYF
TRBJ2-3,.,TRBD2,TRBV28,TGTGCCAGCAGTCCTCGGACTAGCGGTACCACAGATACGCAGTATTTT,CASSPRTSGTTDTQYF
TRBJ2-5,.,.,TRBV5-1,TGCGCCAGCAGCGCCGTCGGCGGAGTGGAGACCCAGTACTTC,CASSAVGGVETQYF
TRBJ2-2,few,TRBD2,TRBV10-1,TGCGCCAGCAGTGAGTTGACTAGCGGGTACACCGGGGAGCTGTTTTTT,CASSELTSGYTGELFF
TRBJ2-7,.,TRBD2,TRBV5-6,TGTGCCAGCAGCTTGGGGCTAGCGGGAAGTTACGAGCAGTACTTC,CASSLGLAGSYEQYF
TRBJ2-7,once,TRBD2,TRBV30,TGTGCCTGGGGCGCGCTAGCGGGAGTGACCTACGAGCAGTACTTC,CAWGALAGVTYEQYF
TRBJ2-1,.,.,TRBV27,TGTGCCAGCAGCTCTTATGGACTCAATGAGCAGTTCTTC,CASSSYGLNEQFF
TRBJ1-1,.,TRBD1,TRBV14,TGTGCCAGCAGCCACGTAGACAGGGCATCGAACACTGAAGCTTTCTTT,CASSHVDRASNTEAFF
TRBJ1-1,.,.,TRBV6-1,TGTGCCAGCATATCCCACGAAACAGGGAACACTGAAGCTTTCTTT,CASISHETGNTEAFF
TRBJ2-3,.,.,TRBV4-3,TGCGCCAGCAGCCCCCGTGCGGTTAGCACAGATACGCAGTATTTT,CASSPRAVSTDTQYF
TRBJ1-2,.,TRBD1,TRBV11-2,TGTGCCAGCAGCCCCCCGAGGGGGCTTAACTATGGCTACACCTTC,CASSPPRGLNYGYTF
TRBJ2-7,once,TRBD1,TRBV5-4,TGTGCCAGCCGGGACAGGGGTTCCTACGAGCAGTACTTC,CASRDRGSYEQYF
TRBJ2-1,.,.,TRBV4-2,TGTGCCAGCAGCCAAGATTCAGGCGATGAGCAGTTCTTC,CASSQDSGDEQFF
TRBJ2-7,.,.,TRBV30,TGTGCCTGGAGTGTACTCCGCTTCGAGCAGTACTTC,CAWSVLRFEQYF
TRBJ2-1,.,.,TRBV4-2,TGTGCCAGCAGCCAAGGACGACAGGACTCCTACAATGAGCAGTTCTTC,CASSQGRQDSYNEQFF
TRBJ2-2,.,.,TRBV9,TGTGCCAGCAGCGTATTCGAGGGGGCTAGCGCCGGGGAGCTGTTTTTT,CASSVFEGASAGELFF
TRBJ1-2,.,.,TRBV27,TGTGCCAGCAGTTTCGGGGGAAGGGACCTCTATGGCTACACCTTC,CASSFGGRDLYGYTF
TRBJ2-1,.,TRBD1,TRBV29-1,TGCAGCGTTGAAGCATCCCGGACAGGGCCCTACAATGAGCAGTTCTTC,CSVEASRTGPYNEQFF
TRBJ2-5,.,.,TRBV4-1,TGCGCCAGCAGTAGACTAGTGGGGGAGACCCAGTACTTC,CASSRLVGETQYF
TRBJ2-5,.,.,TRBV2,TGTGCCATGGACAGTTACCAAGAGACCCAGTACTTC,CAMDSYQETQYF
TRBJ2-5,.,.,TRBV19,TGTGCCAGTAGTATAGGGACCAGCGGGACCCAGTACTTC,CASSIGTSGTQYF
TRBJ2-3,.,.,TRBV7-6,TGTGCCAGCAGCCGACATAGACGGGACTTAACAGATACGCAGTATTTT,CASSRHRRDLTDTQYF
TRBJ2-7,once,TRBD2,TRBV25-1,TGTGCCAGCAGTGATAGGGCGGGAGGAATCCACGAGCAGTACTTC,CASSDRAGGIHEQYF
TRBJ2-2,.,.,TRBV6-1,TGTGCCAGCAGTGAACCAGGGTCGGGGGCCGGGGAGCTGTTTTTT,CASSEPGSGAGELFF
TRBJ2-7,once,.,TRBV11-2,TGTGCCAGCAGCTTCTCCGGGAGTCCCAACGAGCAGTACTTC,CASSFSGSPNEQYF
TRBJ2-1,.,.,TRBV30,TGTGCCTGGAGTCTTTATAGCGGCAATGAGCAGTTCTTC,CAWSLYSGNEQFF
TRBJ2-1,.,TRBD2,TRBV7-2,TGTGCCAGCAGCTTATTCGCCGGGACTAGCGGCTACAATGAGCAGTTCTTC,CASSLFAGTSGYNEQFF
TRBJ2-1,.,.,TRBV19,TGTGCCAGTAGTCTCCCCGGAAGGGGCAATGAGCAGTTCTTC,CASSLPGRGNEQFF
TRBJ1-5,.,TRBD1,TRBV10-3,TGTGCCCCAGGGTCCGGACAGGGGGCGACTCAGCCCCAGCATTTT,CAPGSGQGATQPQHF
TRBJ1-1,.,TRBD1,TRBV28,TGTGCCAGCAGCCCCCGTGGCGGGACAGGGGGAACTGAAGCTTTCTTT,CASSPRGGTGGTEAFF
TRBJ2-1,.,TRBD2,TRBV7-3,TGTGCCAGCAGCTCACTAAGACTAGCGGGAGGAGGAAATGAGCAGTTCTTC,CASSSLRLAGGGNEQFF
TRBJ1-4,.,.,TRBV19,TGTGCCAGTAGTCCCCCGGGTCAGGAAAAACTGTTTTTT,CASSPPGQEKLFF
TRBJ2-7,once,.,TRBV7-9,TGTGCCAGCAGCTCCCCCTCGAGAGATACCTACGAGCAGTACTTC,CASSSPSRDTYEQYF
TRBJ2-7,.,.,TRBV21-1,TGTGCCAGCAGCAAAGGTCCTAGTTATGGACAGTCCGGGACTACACTGAACTACGAGCAGTACTTC,CASSKGPSYGQSGTTLNYEQYF
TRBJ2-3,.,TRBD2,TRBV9,TGTGCCAGCAGAGGGACTAGCGCAGATACGCAGTATTTT,CASRGTSADTQYF
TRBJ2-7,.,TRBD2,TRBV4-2,TGTGCCAGCAGCCAGCGGGGGGACGAGCAGTACTTC,CASSQRGDEQYF
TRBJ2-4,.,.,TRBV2,TGTGCCAGCAGAGACGAGGGCCGCGTTCAGTACTTC,CASRDEGRVQYF
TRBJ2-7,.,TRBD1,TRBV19,TGTGCCAGTAGTCCCGGGACAGGGGCTCCCTACGAGCAGTACTTC,CASSPGTGAPYEQYF
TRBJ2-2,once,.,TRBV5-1,TGCGCCAGCAGCTTTCGGAGCGGATTCGACACCGGGGAGCTGTTTTTT,CASSFRSGFDTGELFF
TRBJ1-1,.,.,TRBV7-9,TGTGCCAGCAGCCCCTCGATGCGGGGGCGGGGGAACACTGAAGCTTTCTTT,CASSPSMRGRGNTEAFF
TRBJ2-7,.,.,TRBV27,TGTGCCAGCAGTTCCTACGGCAGGGACGAGCAGTACTTC,CASSSYGRDEQYF
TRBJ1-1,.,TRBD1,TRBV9,TGTGCCAGCAGCGCCCGGGCAGGGGGCACTGAAGCTTTCTTT,CASSARAGGTEAFF
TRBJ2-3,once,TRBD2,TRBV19,TGTGCCAGTAGTATCCCAGTAGCGGGAGAAGCAGATACGCAGTATTTT,CASSIPVAGEADTQYF
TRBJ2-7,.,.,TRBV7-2,TGTGCCAGCAGCCATCTTTGGCACAGACCAGACTACGAGCAGTACTTC,CASSHLWHRPDYEQYF
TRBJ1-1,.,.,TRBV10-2,TGCGCCATAACCACAGGTAACACTGAAGCTTTCTTT,CAITTGNTEAFF